A single sample is the source of the 28 T cell receptor beta chains below, sequenced in a study of OX40 agonist ivuxolimab in advanced cancers. Clones were sequenced by immunoSEQ multiplex PCR, and TCRdb holds only the in-frame ones, with some missing. The table has tens of thousands of clones, 85% to 90% seen once. The sample consisted of CD4+ or CD8+ T cells sorted from blood, taken in a trial of the OX40 agonist ivuxolimab. These receptors all come from an adult with an advanced solid tumor such as melanoma, head and neck, liver or kidney cancer.

V usage is TRBV7-2 and J usage is TRBJ2-7; 7 nucleotides align to TRBD1. V gave up 5 bases and J gave up 3 bases; unmatched junction bases: 10. This CDR3 region has 15 residues. In germline, CDR1 is SGHTA, CDR2 FQGNSA. In nucleotides, the CDR3 is TGTGCCAGCAGCACACGAAACGGGACAGTCTACGAGCAGTACTTC. Translating it yields CASSTRNGTVYEQYF. Drawing the rest from reference TRBV7-2 and TRBJ2-7, the complete variable domain is GAGVSQSPSNKVTEKGKDVELRCDPISGHTALYWYRQSLGQGLEFLIYFQGNSAPDKSGLPSDRFSAERTGGSVSTLTIQRTQQEDSAVYLCASSTRNGTVYEQYFGPGTRLTVT.

The chain couples TRBV27 to TRBJ1-6; D uncertain. From germline, CDR1 is MNHEY and CDR2 SMNVEV (reference sequence). The CDR3 is 12 amino acids. Trimming shortened V by 5 bases and J by 5 bases, and 4 bases separated the two germline ends. CDR3 residues: CASSDNNSPLHF. Written as DNA, the CDR3 is TGTGCCAGCAGTGACAATAATTCACCCCTCCACTTT.

The chain has TRBV28 and TRBJ1-1, with a tentative D call TRBD1 (5 bases). Germline CDR1 and CDR2: MDHEN and SYDVKM. The CDR3 contains 13 residues. The V end lost 7 bases, the J end lost 5 bases, and 14 bases lay between the germline ends. As DNA, the CDR3 is TGTGCCAGCATTTGGGACGGAGGGACTGAAGCTTTCTTT. This sequence encodes CASIWDGGTEAFF. The variable domain in full, with the rest retrieved from reference TRBV28 and TRBJ1-1, is DVKVTQSSRYLVKRTGEKVFLECVQDMDHENMFWYRQDPGLGLRLIYFSYDVKMKEKGDIPEGYSVSREKKERFSLILESASTNQTSMYLCASIWDGGTEAFFGQGTRLTVV.

The chain carries TRBV19 and TRBJ1-5; D is perhaps TRBD1 (5 bases). Germline CDR1 reads LNHDA; CDR2 reads SQIVND (reference sequence). Trimming took 8 bases from V and 3 from J, leaving 14 bases between them. The CDR3 sequence is 14 residues long. DNA of the CDR3: TGTGCCAGTCGGTGGGGCACAAACAATCAGCCCCAGCATTTT. As protein: CASRWGTNNQPQHF.

There are a few counts of this clone. The V call is TRBV5-4, the J call TRBJ2-7, with D perhaps TRBD1 (6 bases). The length of the CDR3 is 13 residues. Trimming took 4 bases from V and 3 from J, leaving 11 bases between them. Looked up from germline, CDR1 is SGHNT and CDR2 is YYREEE (reference sequence). The CDR3 DNA is TGTGCCAGCAGCCACAGGGACATCTACGAGCAGTACTTC. Encoded protein: CASSHRDIYEQYF.

The chain combines TRBV27 with TRBJ2-7, with TRBD1 identical over 10 bases. Germline V CDR1 and CDR2: MNHEY, SMNVEV (reference sequence). The length of the CDR3 is 15 residues. V gave up 3 bases and J gave up 10 bases; unmatched junction bases: 12. CDR3 loop: CASSLTNGQGVPQYF. Here the CDR3 DNA reads TGTGCCAGCAGTTTGACTAATGGACAGGGGGTTCCCCAGTACTTC.

The chain uses TRBV10-3 and TRBJ2-3; unclear D gene. This CDR3 region has 12 residues. The ends were cut back, 3 bases at V and 6 bases at J, with 7 bases in the middle. Per germline, CDR1 ENHRY and CDR2 SYGVKD. The CDR3 coding sequence is TGTGCCATCAGTGATCCCGAGGATACGCAGTATTTT. It yields the protein CAISDPEDTQYF.

This clone was counted only a few times. The CDR3 DNA reads as TGTGCCAGCAGTCCATCGACAGGGGCGAGCTATGGCTACACCTTC. Translated, it gives CASSPSTGASYGYTF. The chain uses TRBV6-6 and TRBJ1-2; 8 bases are a match to TRBD1. The CDR3 runs 15 residues. From germline, CDR1 is MNHNY and CDR2 SVGAGI (reference sequence). With 5 bases clipped from V and 4 bases from J, the junction kept 9 bases outside the gene matches.

This clone was observed a few times. The chain combines TRBV6-5 with TRBJ1-3; D gene unclear. The ends were cut back, 4 bases at V and 2 bases at J, with 15 bases in the middle. In germline, CDR1 is MNHEY, CDR2 SVGAGI. The length of the CDR3 is 16 residues. This chain's CDR3 is CASSLSPDSPGNTIYF. Written as DNA, the CDR3 is TGTGCCAGCAGTTTAAGTCCGGATAGTCCTGGAAACACCATATATTTT.

The J gene is TRBJ1-1, the V gene TRBV4-2; 7 bases line up with TRBD1. The CDR3 loop spans 17 amino acids. In germline, CDR1 is LGHNA, CDR2 YNFKEQ. Trimming took 1 base from V and 0 from J; bases not matched to a gene: 8. The CDR3 protein is CASSQGPGQTMNTEAFF. In DNA form, the CDR3 reads TGTGCCAGCAGCCAAGGCCCGGGACAGACGATGAACACTGAAGCTTTCTTT.

The gene calls are TRBV19 and TRBJ1-2; perhaps TRBD1 as D (5 bases). V gave up 4 bases and J gave up 8 bases, with 20 bases separating them. CDR3 length equals 15 residues. In germline, CDR1 is LNHDA, CDR2 SQIVND (reference sequence). The CDR3 DNA reads TGTGCCAGTAGTACAAGGGACGCCTGGATGGAGGGCTACACCTTC. This codes for CASSTRDAWMEGYTF.

The chain couples TRBV28 to TRBJ1-1; D unclear. This CDR3 is 14 amino acids long. V shed 7 bases and J shed 1 base, with 13 bases lying between them. Germline V gene lookup returns CDR1 MDHEN and CDR2 SYDVKM. The CDR3 is CASIGFPKNTEAFF. The CDR3, as DNA: TGTGCCAGCATTGGCTTCCCGAAGAACACTGAAGCTTTCTTT.

The chain combines TRBV10-3 with TRBJ1-1; no definite D call. Germline loops: CDR1 ENHRY, CDR2 SYGVKD. V gave up 0 bases and J gave up 1 base, with 12 bases separating them. This CDR3 spans 16 amino acids. CDR3 amino acids: CAISESEPRTNTEAFF. CDR3 in DNA: TGTGCCATCAGTGAGTCGGAGCCCCGCACGAACACTGAAGCTTTCTTT.

Only one count was recorded for this clone. The V gene is TRBV27, the J gene TRBJ2-1; no clear D. This CDR3 spans 14 amino acids. Trimming shortened V by 8 bases and J by 4 bases, and 15 bases separated the two germline ends. The germline gives CDR1 MNHEY, CDR2 SMNVEV (reference sequence). CDR3 sequence (DNA): TGTGCCAGCGGCCCGATGAATCGGTACAATGAGCAGTTCTTC. Amino acid sequence: CASGPMNRYNEQFF.

V and J are TRBV23-1 and TRBJ1-4; the D gene is possibly TRBD1 (5 bases). TRBV23-1 has ORF status, its function being uncertain. V was cut by 4 bases and J by 8 bases, with 14 bases left in between. There are 14 residues in the CDR3. Written as DNA, the CDR3 is TGCGCCAGCAGTCCGGGGGAGGATGGGGAAAAACTGTTTTTT. This encodes CASSPGEDGEKLFF.

This CDR3 is CASSWTGQGHYNEQFF. CDR3 nucleotides: TGCGCCAGCAGCTGGACGGGACAGGGGCACTACAATGAGCAGTTCTTC. The rearrangement links TRBV5-1 to TRBJ2-1; 10 bases line up with TRBD1. The length of the CDR3 is 16 residues. V gave up 3 bases and J gave up 3 bases; unmatched junction bases: 6. Germline lookup yields CDR1 SGHRS and CDR2 YFSETQ.

The chain uses TRBV6-5 and TRBJ2-7, with D unclear. This CDR3 spans 12 amino acids. Germline V gene sequence: CDR1 MNHEY, CDR2 SVGAGI. V was cut by 4 bases and J by 4 bases, with 8 bases left in between. The CDR3 DNA reads TGTGCCAGCAGTTTTACCACTTACGAGCAGTACTTC. Translating it yields CASSFTTYEQYF.

The chain uses TRBV19 and TRBJ2-2, with TRBD2 identical over 7 bases. Per the germline V gene, CDR1 is LNHDA and CDR2 is SQIVND (reference sequence). CDR3 length: 15 residues. The J segment lost 5 bases and the V segment lost 1 base, leaving 4 bases of the junction unmatched. In DNA form, the CDR3 reads TGTGCCAGTAGTATAGGAGCGGGACTTACCGGGGAGCTGTTTTTT. It encodes CASSIGAGLTGELFF.

The genes are TRBV14 and TRBJ2-1; the match to TRBD2 covers 9 bases. CDR1 is SGHDN and CDR2 is FVKESK in the germline V gene. This CDR3 comprises 17 residues. J lost 2 bases, V lost 1 base, and 6 bases had no gene match. Here the CDR3 DNA reads TGTGCCAGCAGCCAAGGCGGGGGGGCTTGGCCCTACAATGAGCAGTTCTTC. Its translation is CASSQGGGAWPYNEQFF.

CDR3 sequence (DNA): TGCGCCAGCAGCCAAGATTCCGCGGGGTTCACCTACGAGCAGTACTTC. This codes for CASSQDSAGFTYEQYF. This chain uses TRBV4-3 with TRBJ2-7; tentative D call: TRBD2 (6 bases). V dropped 0 bases and J dropped 2 bases, with 14 bases sitting between them. The CDR3 contains 16 residues. Germline CDR1 and CDR2: LGHNA and YSLEER.

CDR3: CASSVGTGGAGTNEKLFF. CDR3 bases: TGTGCCAGCAGCGTCGGGACAGGGGGCGCGGGTACTAATGAAAAACTGTTTTTT. The chain is built from TRBV5-6 and TRBJ1-4, with 12 positions matching TRBD1. In germline, CDR1 is SGHDT, CDR2 YYEEEE. CDR3 size: 18 residues. With V trimmed by 4 bases and J by 2 bases, 9 bases remained unmatched.

This clone was seen a few times. The V call is TRBV28, the J call TRBJ2-5, with D perhaps matching TRBD1 (6 bases). With 8 bases removed from V and 5 bases from J, the gap between germline ends came to 21 bases. The length of the CDR3 is 15 residues. CDR1 is MDHEN, CDR2 SYDVKM, per germline. The CDR3: CASRTGKGLVETQYF. The CDR3, as DNA: TGTGCCAGCCGTACAGGGAAGGGGCTGGTGGAGACCCAGTACTTC.

The rearrangement uses TRBV4-3 and TRBJ2-6; 10 bases map to TRBD2. The CDR3 loop spans 17 amino acids. CDR1 is LGHNA and CDR2 is YSLEER in the germline V gene. With V trimmed by 1 base and J by 0 bases, 0 bases remained unmatched. CDR3 DNA sequence: TGCGCCAGCAGCCAAGTAGCGGGGGGCTCTGGGGCCAACGTCCTGACTTTC. This translates into CASSQVAGGSGANVLTF.

This clone was seen only a few times. This chain connects TRBV28 to TRBJ2-1; D might be TRBD1 or TRBD2, each matching 6 bases. Germline V gene sequence: CDR1 MDHEN, CDR2 SYDVKM. The V end was cut by 6 bases, the J end by 9 bases, with 24 bases between. This CDR3 spans 16 amino acids. Written as DNA, the CDR3 is TGTGCCAGCAGAGGTCCCCGTGCGGGACAAGTGGGTGAGCAGTTCTTC. The encoded protein is CASRGPRAGQVGEQFF.

Note on this clone: The junction departs from the called germline gene at one end, perhaps through a read error. Other DNA sequences from this sample encode an identical CDR3 as well. The chain is built from TRBV11-3 and TRBJ2-7; D unclear. Germline V gene data show CDR1 as SGHNT and CDR2 as YENEEA. This CDR3 region has 11 residues. The CDR3 loop is CASSLEYEQYF. The DNA for the CDR3 is TGTGCCAGTAGCTTAGAGTACGAGCAGTACTTC.

The rearrangement uses TRBV7-2 and TRBJ2-7; no clear D. Germline lookup yields CDR1 SGHTA and CDR2 FQGNSA. Deletions cut 4 bases from V and 4 bases from J, with 8 bases between. The CDR3 consists of 12 residues. The CDR3 sequence: CASSSIPYEQYF. In DNA form, the CDR3 reads TGTGCCAGCAGCTCGATTCCATACGAGCAGTACTTC.

The chain has TRBV6-5 and TRBJ1-3, with TRBD1 as a possible D gene (5 bases). CDR3 length equals 12 residues. V lost 8 bases to trimming and J lost 2 bases, with 7 bases between them. The V gene's germline CDR1 is MNHEY and CDR2 SVGAGI. In DNA, the CDR3 is TGTGCCAGCGGGGGAACTGGAAACACCATATATTTT. Encoded protein: CASGGTGNTIYF.

The V and J genes are TRBV15 and TRBJ2-1; unclear D gene. The CDR3 contains 12 residues. V shed 5 bases and J shed 8 bases, with 10 bases lying between them. Germline CDR1 reads LNHNV; CDR2 reads YYDKDF (reference sequence). CDR3 nucleotides: TGTGCCACCAGCTCCGGGCCATATGAGCAGTTCTTC. This encodes CATSSGPYEQFF.